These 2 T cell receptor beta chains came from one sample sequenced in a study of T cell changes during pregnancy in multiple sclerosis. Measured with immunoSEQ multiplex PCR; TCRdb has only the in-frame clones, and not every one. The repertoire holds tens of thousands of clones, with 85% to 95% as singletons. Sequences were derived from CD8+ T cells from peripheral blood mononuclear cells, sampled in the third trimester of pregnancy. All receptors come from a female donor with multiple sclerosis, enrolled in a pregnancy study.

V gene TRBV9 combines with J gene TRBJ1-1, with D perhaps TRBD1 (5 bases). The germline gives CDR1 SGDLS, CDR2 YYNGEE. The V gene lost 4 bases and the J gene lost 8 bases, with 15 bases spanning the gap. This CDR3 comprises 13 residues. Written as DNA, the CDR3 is TGTGCCAGCAGCCCTGCCTGGGGGGTAGAAGCTTTCTTT. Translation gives CASSPAWGVEAFF.

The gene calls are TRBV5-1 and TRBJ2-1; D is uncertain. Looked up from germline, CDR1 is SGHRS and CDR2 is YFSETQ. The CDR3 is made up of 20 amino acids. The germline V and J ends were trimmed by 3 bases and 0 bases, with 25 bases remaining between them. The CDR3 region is CASSWPSETPKEHSYNEQFF. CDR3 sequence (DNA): TGCGCCAGCAGCTGGCCCTCGGAGACCCCAAAGGAGCACTCCTACAATGAGCAGTTCTTC. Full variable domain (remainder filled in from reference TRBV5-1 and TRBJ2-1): KAGVTQTPRYLIKTRGQQVTLSCSPISGHRSVSWYQQTPGQGLQFLFEYFSETQRNKGNFPGRFSGRQFSNSRSEMNVSTLELGDSALYLCASSWPSETPKEHSYNEQFFGPGTRLTVL.